This TCR beta chain was recorded in a study of cytomegalovirus exposure and HLA in healthy donors. The PCR had 60 Vbeta and 13 Jbeta primers. Per the original data handling: An analysis performed later counted about 80 million unique TCR beta chains (approximately 11 million of them shared). TCRdb's table, derived via immunoSEQ multiplex PCR, lists solely in-frame clones and lacks some. V and J calls and clone size are copied from that table; D and trimming were computed from the DNA. The data contain some 160,000 clones, around 80% of them singletons. V dropped 8 bases and J dropped 13 bases, with 15 bases sitting between them. Looked up from germline, CDR1 is MNHEY and CDR2 is SMNVEV (reference sequence). The CDR3 spans 11 residues.

Sample: PBMCs. This chain links TRBV27 with TRBJ2-1, with a possible D match to TRBD2 (5 bases). This clonotype was obtained from a woman aged 18-35 years in good health and CMV-seronegative. The CDR3 here is CASLTRDIQFF. DNA for the CDR3: TGTGCCAGCCTTACCCGGGATATTCAGTTCTTC.